This record looks at one TCR beta chain sequence and its context. This record comes from a study of blood T cell repertoires in COVID-19. Using immunoSEQ multiplex PCR, the repertoire was profiled, and TCRdb retains in-frame clones only, with some absent. The table includes 14,000 to 15,000 clones, 80% to 95% detected once. This receptor was identified in a human donor with active COVID-19. The donor label of this sample is uncertain. The material sequenced was peripheral blood.

The CDR3 DNA sequence: TGTGCCAGCAGCAACGCTACAGAAGGCGAGCAGTACTTC. It yields the protein CASSNATEGEQYF. The chain combines TRBV21-1 with TRBJ2-7; the D call in the table, TRBD1, was not verified against the DNA. TRBV21-1 is marked as a pseudogene. The CDR3 is 13 residues long.